These 4 T cell receptor beta chains share one sample of origin, sequenced in a study of shared clonotypes between healthy human individuals. Libraries were prepared by immunoSEQ multiplex PCR; TCRdb keeps only in-frame clonotypes and omits some of them. The sample includes roughly 2.4 million clones, 90% to 96% of them seen just once. Sequencing was done on a sample of naive CD4+ T cells sorted from blood. The subset: CD45RA+ positively selected. The receptors originated from a man younger than 35 in good health.

This chain uses TRBV7-2 with TRBJ2-1; D gene uncertain. Trimming left V 2 bases short and J 4 bases short, with 15 bases between. This CDR3 region has 16 residues. Germline loops: CDR1 SGHTA, CDR2 FQGNSA. The CDR3 DNA is TGTGCCAGCAGCTTAACCCACGGAGTGAATTACAATGAGCAGTTCTTC. The encoded protein is CASSLTHGVNYNEQFF.

This chain connects TRBV4-2 to TRBJ2-6; 7 bases agree with TRBD2. Germline CDR1 reads LGHNA; CDR2 reads YNFKEQ. V lost 1 base to trimming and J lost 0 bases; unmatched junction nucleotides: 9. This CDR3 spans 19 amino acids. CDR3 loop: CASSQASGEGFSGANVLTF. In DNA, the CDR3 is TGTGCCAGCAGCCAAGCCTCGGGGGAGGGATTCTCTGGGGCCAACGTCCTGACTTTC.

The chain has TRBV6-5 and TRBJ2-5, with TRBD2 matching 8 bases. V trimming: 6 bases; J trimming: 1 base; junction bases outside the gene matches: 7. Germline lookup yields CDR1 MNHEY and CDR2 SVGAGI. The CDR3 sequence is 15 residues long. Written as DNA, the CDR3 is TGTGCCAGCAGATCGAGCGGGAGAGGCCAAGAGACCCAGTACTTC. Translating gives CASRSSGRGQETQYF.

The chain recombines TRBV6-7 with TRBJ1-4; D is possibly TRBD1 (5 bases). TRBV6-7 is flagged as an ORF with uncertain function. V was pared by 7 bases and J by 5 bases, with 14 bases between. The CDR3 is 14 amino acids. The CDR3 sequence is CASNSPQGNEKLFF. CDR3 nucleotide sequence: TGTGCCAGCAACAGTCCGCAGGGAAATGAAAAACTGTTTTTT.